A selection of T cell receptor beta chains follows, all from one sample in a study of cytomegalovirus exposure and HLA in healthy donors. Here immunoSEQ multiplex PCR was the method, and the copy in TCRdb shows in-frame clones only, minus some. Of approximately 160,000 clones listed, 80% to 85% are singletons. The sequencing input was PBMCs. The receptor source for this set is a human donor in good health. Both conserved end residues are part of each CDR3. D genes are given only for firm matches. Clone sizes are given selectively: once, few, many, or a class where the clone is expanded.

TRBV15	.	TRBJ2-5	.	TGTGCCACCAGCAGAGGCGTTTCTGACGGGGAGACCCAGTACTTC	CATSRGVSDGETQYF
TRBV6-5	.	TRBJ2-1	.	TGTGCCAGCAGCCTTTTCTTACCACTCAATGAGCAGTTCTTC	CASSLFLPLNEQFF
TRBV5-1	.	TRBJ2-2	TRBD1	TGCGCCAGCAGCCCAGGGGGCGCGGACACCGGGGAGCTGTTTTTT	CASSPGGADTGELFF
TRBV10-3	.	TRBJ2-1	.	TGTGCCATCACCACGAAGAGGGCTTCCTACAATGAGCAGTTCTTC	CAITTKRASYNEQFF
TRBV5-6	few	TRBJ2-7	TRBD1	TGTGCCAGCAGCTTGGGGACAGGCCGCTACGAGCAGTACTTC	CASSLGTGRYEQYF
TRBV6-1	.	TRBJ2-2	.	TGTGCCATAACCGGGACACGAGACACCGGGGAGCTGTTTTTT	CAITGTRDTGELFF
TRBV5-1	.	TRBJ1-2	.	TGCGCCAGCAGCTTGGCCAGCGCAGTCTATGGCTACACCTTC	CASSLASAVYGYTF
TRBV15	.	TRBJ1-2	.	TGTGCCACCAGCAGAGCCGGTTTTGGCTACACCTTC	CATSRAGFGYTF
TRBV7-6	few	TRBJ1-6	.	TGTGCCAGCAGCAGAGGGACTCAAAATTCACCCCTCCACTTT	CASSRGTQNSPLHF
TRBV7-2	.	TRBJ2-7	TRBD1	TGTGCCAGCAGCTTGACGTGGGACAGGGAATTCTACGAGCAGTACTTC	CASSLTWDREFYEQYF
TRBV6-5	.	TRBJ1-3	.	TGTGCCAGCAGGTTATCCCAGGGATCCGGAAACACCATATATTTT	CASRLSQGSGNTIYF
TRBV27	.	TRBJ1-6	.	TGTGCCAGCAGTTTGAGTGGCTCCTATAATTCACCCCTCCACTTT	CASSLSGSYNSPLHF
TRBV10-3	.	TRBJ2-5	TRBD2	TGTGCCATCAGTGACCCGGGGACTAGCGGGAACCAAGAGACCCAGTACTTC	CAISDPGTSGNQETQYF
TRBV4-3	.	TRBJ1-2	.	TGCGCCAGCAGCCAGGGCCAGGGATTCTATGGCTACACCTTC	CASSQGQGFYGYTF
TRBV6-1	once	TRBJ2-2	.	TGTGCCAGCAGGGAAAGCGGGAACACCGGGGAGCTGTTTTTT	CASRESGNTGELFF
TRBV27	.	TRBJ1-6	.	TGTGCCAGCAGTTTAGGGCAGGGCAAAGGGTCACCCCTCCACTTT	CASSLGQGKGSPLHF
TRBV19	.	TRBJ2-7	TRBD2	TGTGCCAGTAGTATCGCAATGGCGGGGGGCCCTGCCTACGAGCAGTACTTC	CASSIAMAGGPAYEQYF
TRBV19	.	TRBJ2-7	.	TGTGCCAGTAGTCCTACAGGGATCACCTACGAGCAGTACTTC	CASSPTGITYEQYF
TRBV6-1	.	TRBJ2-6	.	TGTGCCACCCGTCGCGGCTCTGGGGCCAACGTCCTGACTTTC	CATRRGSGANVLTF
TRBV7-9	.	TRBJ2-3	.	TGTTCCAGCAGCTTAGTAGGGGGGGGAAAGGGGGGCACAGATACGCAGTATTTT	CSSSLVGGGKGGTDTQYF
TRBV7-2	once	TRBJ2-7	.	TGTGCCAGCAGCTTACTAGGGGGATTGAGCTTCCACGAGCAGTACTTC	CASSLLGGLSFHEQYF
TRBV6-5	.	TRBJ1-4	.	TGTGCCAGCAGGGGGGCGATGTTGGGGTCCGAAAAACTGTTTTTT	CASRGAMLGSEKLFF
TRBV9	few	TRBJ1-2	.	TGTGCCAGCAGCCCGGGTCACCATTTC	CASSPGHHF
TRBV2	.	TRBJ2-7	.	TGTGCCAGCAGTGCCCAGGGTGGAACCTTCTACGAGCAGTACTTC	CASSAQGGTFYEQYF
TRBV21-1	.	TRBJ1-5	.	TGTGCCAGCAGACCAGGACAGGCACATAGCAATCAGCCCCAGCATTTT	CASRPGQAHSNQPQHF
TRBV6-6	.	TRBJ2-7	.	TGTGCCAGCAGCCCGGAGTTGCGGGAGCAGTACTTC	CASSPELREQYF
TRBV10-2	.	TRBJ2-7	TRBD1	TGCGCCAGCAGTGATCCACAGGGGTCGTTATACGAGCAGTACTTC	CASSDPQGSLYEQYF
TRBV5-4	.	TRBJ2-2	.	TGTGCCAGCAGCTTGGACACCACGTATACCGGGGAGCTGTTTTTT	CASSLDTTYTGELFF